Below are 17 T cell receptor beta chains sequenced from a single sample in a study of shared clonotypes between healthy human individuals. Sequencing was performed with immunoSEQ multiplex PCR; in TCRdb, only in-frame clones are kept and a portion is missing. The sample comprises about 450,000 clones, around 79% of which are singletons, and about 13% rests with the top ten. The specimen was PBMCs. The receptors shown here come from a woman between 35 and 50 years old in good health. Some clones in this sample may be carry-over from other donors' samples.

This clone was counted at least ten times. The chain employs TRBV4-2 and TRBJ2-1, with 9 bases identical to TRBD2. The CDR3 runs to 16 residues. CDR1 and CDR2 (germline): LGHNA, YNFKEQ. The V and J ends lost 0 bases and 5 bases, in that order; junction bases with no gene match: 5. The CDR3 is CASSQDSSSGDNEQFF. The CDR3 bases are TGTGCCAGCAGCCAAGATTCGTCTAGCGGGGACAATGAGCAGTTCTTC.

This chain joins TRBV14 and TRBJ2-7, with 7 nucleotides matching TRBD2. The length of the CDR3 is 17 residues. The trim removed 0 bases at V and 0 bases at J, leaving 8 bases unmatched. Germline V gene sequence: CDR1 SGHDN, CDR2 FVKESK. The chain's CDR3 is CASSQEAGRLSSYEQYF. The CDR3 DNA sequence: TGTGCCAGCAGCCAAGAAGCGGGACGGCTGAGCTCCTACGAGCAGTACTTC.

This clone was seen just once. The gene calls are TRBV2 and TRBJ2-2; D not resolved. Germline V gene lookup returns CDR1 SNHLY and CDR2 FYNNEI. There are 18 residues in the CDR3. V lost 4 bases and J lost 0, with 18 bases in between. For the CDR3, the DNA is TGTGCCAGCAGTGTACGGTTAGGAACGTCCCCGAACACCGGGGAGCTGTTTTTT. As protein: CASSVRLGTSPNTGELFF.

V usage is TRBV5-1 and J usage is TRBJ2-7; D is ambiguous. In germline, CDR1 is SGHRS, CDR2 YFSETQ. The CDR3 totals 14 residues. The germline V and J ends were trimmed by 0 bases and 2 bases, with 9 bases remaining between them. Here the CDR3 DNA reads TGCGCCAGCAGCTTGGGGTTAAAGACCTACGAGCAGTACTTC. Amino acid sequence: CASSLGLKTYEQYF.

The rearrangement links TRBV5-4 to TRBJ2-6; D remains ambiguous. Per the germline V gene, CDR1 is SGHNT and CDR2 is YYREEE (reference sequence). Trimming shortened V by 2 bases and J by 0 bases, and 12 bases separated the two germline ends. The CDR3 runs 17 residues. The CDR3 protein is CASSFAGGFSGANVLTF. DNA for the CDR3: TGTGCCAGCAGCTTCGCTGGCGGATTCTCTGGGGCCAACGTCCTGACTTTC.

V usage is TRBV27 and J usage is TRBJ2-7; 10 nucleotides line up with TRBD1. The CDR3 sequence is 15 residues long. From germline, CDR1 is MNHEY and CDR2 SMNVEV (reference sequence). The V gene end was trimmed by 7 bases and the J gene end by 3 bases; junction bases not matched to a gene: 9. CDR3 sequence (DNA): TGTGCCAGCAAAACAGCCGGGACAGGGGTCTACGAGCAGTACTTC. Its protein product is CASKTAGTGVYEQYF.

The chain couples TRBV4-1 to TRBJ2-7; the D is unclear. With 4 bases removed from V and 0 bases from J, the gap between germline ends came to 19 bases. The CDR3 loop spans 17 amino acids. Looked up from germline, CDR1 is MGHRA and CDR2 is YSYEKL. The CDR3 DNA reads TGCGCCAGCAGCCCCCCTCGAATAGGGTCAGGCTCCTACGAGCAGTACTTC. This encodes CASSPPRIGSGSYEQYF.

The chain combines TRBV30 with TRBJ2-3, with a tentative D call TRBD1 (5 bases). The length of the CDR3 is 14 residues. Trimming left V 1 base short and J 4 bases short, with 12 bases between. Germline V CDR1 and CDR2: GTSNPN, SVGIG (reference sequence). As DNA, the CDR3 is TGTGCCTGGAGTGCAGGGCTTAGGTCAGATACGCAGTATTTT. It yields the protein CAWSAGLRSDTQYF.

V usage is TRBV6-1 and J usage is TRBJ1-1; D ambiguous. Germline V gives CDR1 MNHNS, CDR2 SASEGT. The germline V and J ends were trimmed by 2 bases and 0 bases, with 7 bases remaining between them. This CDR3 is built from 14 residues. The CDR3 reads CASSERTLNTEAFF. The CDR3 region has the DNA TGTGCCAGCAGTGAAAGGACCCTGAACACTGAAGCTTTCTTT.

This clone appeared a single time. The chain joins TRBV30 to TRBJ2-7, with D unclear. Germline CDR1 is GTSNPN and CDR2 is SVGIG (reference sequence). This CDR3 contains 12 residues. V shed 4 bases and J shed 4 bases, with 11 bases lying between them. The chain's CDR3 is CAWNSPRYEQYF. CDR3 nucleotide sequence: TGTGCCTGGAACTCCCCCAGGTACGAGCAGTACTTC.

This clone was recorded at least ten times. The chain couples TRBV7-3 to TRBJ2-6; D not resolved. The CDR3 sequence is 15 residues long. Per the germline V gene, CDR1 is SGHTA and CDR2 is FQGTGA. Trimming took off 5 bases at V and 0 bases at J, with 8 bases between the two ends. CDR3: CASSPTSSGANVLTF. CDR3 DNA: TGTGCCAGCAGCCCCACCAGCTCTGGGGCCAACGTCCTGACTTTC.

The gene calls are TRBV5-1 and TRBJ2-7; D is possibly TRBD1 (6 bases). The CDR3 has 14 amino acids. Germline assignment: CDR1 SGHRS and CDR2 YFSETQ. V was clipped by 0 bases and J by 6 bases, with 13 bases between them. The CDR3 loop is CASSLEQGVSEQYF. CDR3 DNA: TGCGCCAGCAGCTTGGAACAGGGCGTGAGCGAGCAGTACTTC.

A single count supports this clone. The chain uses TRBV27 and TRBJ2-4; tentatively, D is TRBD1 or TRBD2 (5 bases each). CDR3 length equals 14 residues. V shed 4 bases and J shed 5 bases, with 12 bases lying between them. The germline V gene has CDR1 MNHEY and CDR2 SMNVEV (reference sequence). CDR3 nucleotide sequence: TGTGCCAGCAGTTCAGCAGGGACCCAAAACATTCAGTACTTC. Its protein is CASSSAGTQNIQYF.

The chain is built from TRBV2 and TRBJ2-7, with 7 bases matching TRBD2. The CDR3 contains 14 residues. The V and J ends lost 1 base and 2 bases, in that order; junction bases with no gene match: 2. The germline CDR1 and CDR2 sequences are SNHLY and FYNNEI. CDR3 loop: CASSEGGTTYEQYF. The CDR3 nucleotides read TGTGCCAGCAGTGAAGGCGGGACTACCTACGAGCAGTACTTC.

V gene TRBV7-9 combines with J gene TRBJ2-5; possible D gene TRBD1, 5 bases. CDR1 and CDR2 from the germline V gene are SEHNR and FQNEAQ (reference sequence). This CDR3 region has 16 residues. The V and J ends lost 1 base and 4 bases respectively, with 16 bases between them. The CDR3 nucleotides read TGTGCCAGCAGCTTAGGGCAGGGTAATCATCCAGAGACCCAGTACTTC. Translated: CASSLGQGNHPETQYF.

V and J are TRBV19 and TRBJ2-1; no clear D gene. The V end lost 3 bases, the J end lost 7 bases, and 10 bases lay between the germline ends. In germline, CDR1 is LNHDA, CDR2 SQIVND (reference sequence). The CDR3 loop spans 13 amino acids. As DNA, the CDR3 is TGTGCCAGTAGTATGGGGTGGAGAAATGAGCAGTTCTTC. This codes for CASSMGWRNEQFF.

This clone was seen many times. The V and J genes are TRBV7-2 and TRBJ1-2; D unclear. This CDR3 region has 14 residues. Germline CDR1 and CDR2: SGHTA and FQGNSA. Trimming pared 2 bases from V and 3 bases from J, leaving 10 bases between. The CDR3 region is CASSLTPPDYGYTF. The CDR3 nucleotides read TGTGCCAGCAGCTTAACACCTCCTGACTATGGCTACACCTTC.